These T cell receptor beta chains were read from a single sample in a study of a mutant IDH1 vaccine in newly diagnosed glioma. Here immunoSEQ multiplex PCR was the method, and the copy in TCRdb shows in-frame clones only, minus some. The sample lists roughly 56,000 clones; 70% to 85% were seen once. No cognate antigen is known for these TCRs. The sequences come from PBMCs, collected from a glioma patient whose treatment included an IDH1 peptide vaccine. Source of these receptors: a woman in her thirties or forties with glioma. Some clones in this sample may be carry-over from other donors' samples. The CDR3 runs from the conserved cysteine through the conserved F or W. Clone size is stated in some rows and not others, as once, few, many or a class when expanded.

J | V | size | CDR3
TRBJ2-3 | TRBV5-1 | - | CASSLSRDTQYF
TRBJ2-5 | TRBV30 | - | CAWTAPRETQYF
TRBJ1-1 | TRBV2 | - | CASSERDRVMFAEAFF
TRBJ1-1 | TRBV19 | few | CASSVQGNTEAFF
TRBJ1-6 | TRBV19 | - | CASSIRALGSSNNSPLHF
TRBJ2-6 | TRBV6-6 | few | CASSSLSGANVLTF
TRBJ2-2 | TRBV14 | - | CASSPWTVTVTGELFF
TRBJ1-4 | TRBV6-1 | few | CASTRQGMGEKLFF
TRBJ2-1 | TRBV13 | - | CAAAAGRANEQFF
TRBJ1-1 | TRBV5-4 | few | CASSWGDGLRAFF
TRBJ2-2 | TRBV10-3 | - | CAISESVTRPTGPGTGELFF
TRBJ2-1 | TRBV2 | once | CASSETSGGPVSYNEQFF
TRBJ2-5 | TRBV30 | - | CAWSRRGAQYF
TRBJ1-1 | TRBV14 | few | CASSQYRVANTEAFF
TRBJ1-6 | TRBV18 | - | CASSPQGASYNSPLHF
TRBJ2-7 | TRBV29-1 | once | CSALRAGVGEQYF
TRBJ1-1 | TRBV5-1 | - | CASSLVGTALNTETFF
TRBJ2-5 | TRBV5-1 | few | CASSYRSGGGETQYF
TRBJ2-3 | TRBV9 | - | CASSVVDSGTDTQYF
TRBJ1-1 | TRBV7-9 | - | CASSLKASDTEAFF
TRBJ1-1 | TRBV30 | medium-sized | CAQPSPGGTEAFF
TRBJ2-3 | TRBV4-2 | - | CASSQDRAGGSDTQYF
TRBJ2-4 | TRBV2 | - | CASRENRVAKNIQYF
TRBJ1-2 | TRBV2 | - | CARGQGALRTNYGYTF
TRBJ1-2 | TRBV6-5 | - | CASSTGGDYGYTF
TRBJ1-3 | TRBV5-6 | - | CASSWDGYSGNTIYF
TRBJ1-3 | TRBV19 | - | CASSTGVSGNTIYF
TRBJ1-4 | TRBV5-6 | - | CASSWDGATNEKLFF
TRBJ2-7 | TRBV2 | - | CARGMGSYEQYF
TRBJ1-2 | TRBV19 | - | CASSPDGDYGYTF
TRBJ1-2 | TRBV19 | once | CASRDGPYGYTF
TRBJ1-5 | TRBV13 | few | CASSLQVQAQPQHF
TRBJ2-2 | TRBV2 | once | CASRTAGRQGYSRVTGELFF
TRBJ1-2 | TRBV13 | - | CASSPRQGLSGYTF
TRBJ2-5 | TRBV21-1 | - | CASSRQGRKTQYF
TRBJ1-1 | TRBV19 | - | CASRRQGNTEAFF
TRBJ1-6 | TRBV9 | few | CASSPGYSPLHF
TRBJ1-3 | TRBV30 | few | CARGGSSGNTIYF
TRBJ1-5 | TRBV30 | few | CAWSGVSSNQPQHF
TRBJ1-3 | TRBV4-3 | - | CASSQDLSGNTIYF
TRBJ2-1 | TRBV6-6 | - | CASSLTRNEQFF
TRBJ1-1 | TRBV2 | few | CASSDGANTEAFF
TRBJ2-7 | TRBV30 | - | CAWSGEASGSYEQYF
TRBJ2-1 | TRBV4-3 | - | CASSQGLGPYNEQFF
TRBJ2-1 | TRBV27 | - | CASRGGYNEQFF
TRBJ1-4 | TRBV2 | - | CASRQAGVTNEKLFF
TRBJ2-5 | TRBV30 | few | CAWSFSDQARTQYF
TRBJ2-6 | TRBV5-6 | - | CASSPTGRANVLTF
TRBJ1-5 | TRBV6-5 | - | CASRGTGEAQPQHF
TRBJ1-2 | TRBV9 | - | CASSVERTGRRHGYTF